These 20 T cell receptor beta chains originate from one sample sequenced in a study of shared clonotypes between healthy human individuals. Measured with immunoSEQ multiplex PCR; TCRdb has only the in-frame clones, and not every one. The table includes hundreds of thousands of clones, 60% to 80% detected once. Sequencing used PBMCs. Every receptor here comes from a woman aged 40 to 55 in good health. Some clones in this sample may be carry-over from other donors' samples.

V usage is TRBV2 and J usage is TRBJ2-1; D unresolved. The CDR3 totals 13 residues. The germline V and J ends were trimmed by 4 bases and 6 bases, with 10 bases remaining between them. Per germline, CDR1 SNHLY and CDR2 FYNNEI. DNA for the CDR3: TGTGCCAGCAGTGTGGAGAACCGCAATGAGCAGTTCTTC. Translation: CASSVENRNEQFF.

This chain uses TRBV20-1 with TRBJ2-1; D not resolved. The CDR3 runs 10 residues. The V end lost 4 bases, the J end lost 9 bases, and 7 bases lay between the germline ends. Germline lookup yields CDR1 DFQATT and CDR2 SNEGSKA (reference sequence). The CDR3 nucleotides read TGCAGTGCTATCAGGTCTGAGCAGTTCTTC. Translating gives CSAIRSEQFF.

Remarks on this clone: This probably arose from a read error, given a far larger clone one base away. The chain is built from TRBV10-3 and TRBJ2-5; TRBD2 agrees at 9 bases. Trimming at V came to 3 bases and at J to 9 bases, leaving 14 bases not matched to a gene. The CDR3 runs to 16 residues. Germline CDR1 and CDR2: ENHRY and SYGVKD. The CDR3 reads CAISEPRTGVAGAQYF. For the CDR3, the DNA is TGTGCCATCAGTGAACCAAGAACCGGGGTAGCGGGGGCCCAGTACTTC.

The V call is TRBV4-1, the J call TRBJ2-4; 8 bases align to TRBD1. J lost 0 bases, V lost 4 bases, and 11 bases had no gene match. The length of the CDR3 is 18 residues. The germline V gene encodes CDR1 MGHRA and CDR2 YSYEKL. CDR3 sequence: CASSPILRQGLAKNIQYF. The DNA for the CDR3 is TGCGCCAGCAGCCCGATACTAAGACAGGGGTTAGCCAAAAACATTCAGTACTTC.

The V call is TRBV5-1, the J call TRBJ2-5; maybe TRBD2 (6 bases). This CDR3 is built from 14 residues. Trimming removed 4 bases from V and 5 bases from J, with 15 bases in between. Germline V gene lookup returns CDR1 SGHRS and CDR2 YFSETQ. The CDR3 sequence: CASSRGPRGETQYF. The CDR3 DNA reads TGCGCCAGCAGCCGGGGACCCCGGGGGGAGACCCAGTACTTC.

The table lists this clone with a few counts. The CDR3 DNA reads as TGTGCCAGCACAAACAGGGGGTGGACCAACGTCCTGACTTTC. Protein product: CASTNRGWTNVLTF. V and J are TRBV27 and TRBJ2-6; TRBD1 aligns across 8 bases. The CDR3 sequence is 14 residues long. Germline-derived CDR1 and CDR2 are MNHEY and SMNVEV (reference sequence). With V trimmed by 7 bases and J by 8 bases, 7 bases remained unmatched.

This clone was seen a handful of times. The chain has TRBV7-8 and TRBJ1-1; the D is unclear. The V and J ends lost 5 bases and 7 bases respectively, with 23 bases between them. Germline V lookup: CDR1 SGHVS, CDR2 FQNEAQ. This CDR3 contains 16 residues. Written as DNA, the CDR3 is TGTGCCAGCAGCCCACGGGCCCCCCCGGCCGGGGATGAAGCTTTCTTT. Translating it yields CASSPRAPPAGDEAFF.

The chain is built from TRBV7-8 and TRBJ2-7; the D gene could be TRBD1 or TRBD2 (6 bases each). This CDR3 is 14 amino acids long. Trimming took off 4 bases at V and 7 bases at J, with 17 bases between the two ends. Looked up from germline, CDR1 is SGHVS and CDR2 is FQNEAQ. The CDR3 loop reads CASSSTRGGTEQYF. CDR3 bases: TGTGCCAGCAGCTCAACCAGGGGAGGTACGGAGCAGTACTTC. Full variable domain (outside the CDR3, taken from reference TRBV7-8 and TRBJ2-7): GAGVSQSPRYKVAKRGQDVALRCDPISGHVSLFWYQQALGQGPEFLTYFQNEAQLDKSGLPSDRFFAERPEGSVSTLKIQRTQQEDSAVYLCASSSTRGGTEQYFGPGTRLTVT.

The genes are TRBV11-2 and TRBJ2-2, with TRBD1 as a possible D gene (5 bases). CDR1 is SGHAT, CDR2 FQNNGV, per germline. Trimming removed 4 bases at V and 4 bases at J, with 13 bases between. The CDR3 extends over 15 amino acids. DNA of the CDR3: TGTGCCAGCAGCTCCCCGCAGGGTATCACCGGGGAGCTGTTTTTT. Translating it yields CASSSPQGITGELFF. Combining the CDR3 with reference TRBV11-2 and TRBJ2-2 gives the whole variable domain EAGVAQSPRYKIIEKRQSVAFWCNPISGHATLYWYQQILGQGPKLLIQFQNNGVVDDSQLPKDRFSAERLKGVDSTLKIQPAKLEDSAVYLCASSSPQGITGELFFGEGSRLTVL.

The rearrangement joins TRBV2 to TRBJ2-1; 8 bases are a match to TRBD2. The ends lost 9 bases at V and 4 bases at J; junction bases unmatched: 5. The CDR3 consists of 13 residues. Per germline, CDR1 SNHLY and CDR2 FYNNEI. For the CDR3, the DNA is TGTGCCAGTAGCGGGACACTGTACAATGAGCAGTTCTTC. It is translated as CASSGTLYNEQFF.

This clone was recorded a few times. The chain employs TRBV4-2 and TRBJ2-1, with a weak D call TRBD2 (6 bases). CDR1 and CDR2 (germline): LGHNA, YNFKEQ. This CDR3 contains 17 residues. Trimming removed 4 bases from V and 3 bases from J, with 19 bases in between. CDR3 DNA: TGTGCCAGCAGCCCTCAAATTTCGCGGGGTATCTACAATGAGCAGTTCTTC. It yields the protein CASSPQISRGIYNEQFF.

The chain links TRBV9 to TRBJ1-1; unclear D gene. Germline V gene sequence: CDR1 SGDLS, CDR2 YYNGEE. The CDR3 is 15 residues long. V lost 0 bases and J lost 6, with 15 bases in between. CDR3 sequence reads: CASSVEGKRVAEAFF. Written as DNA, the CDR3 is TGTGCCAGCAGCGTAGAAGGCAAAAGGGTCGCTGAAGCTTTCTTT.

Concerning this clone itself: A far more abundant clone sits one base away, making this likely a read error. The same CDR3 can be traced to other DNA sequences in this sample. The rearrangement joins TRBV6-5 to TRBJ2-2, with 7 bases identical to TRBD1. Germline CDR1 reads MNHEY; CDR2 reads SVGAGI. The CDR3 is 13 residues long. CDR3 loop: CASSTGDAGELFF. CDR3 sequence (DNA): TGTGCCAGCAGCACAGGGGACGCCGGGGAGCTGTTTTTC.

A word on this clone: Only one base separates this from a far larger clonotype, so it likely reflects a read error. The chain combines TRBV30 with TRBJ1-5, with D tentatively TRBD1 (5 bases). Trimming left V 8 bases short and J 4 bases short, with 15 bases between. Per the germline V gene, CDR1 is GTSNPN and CDR2 is SVGIG (reference sequence). This CDR3 has 13 residues. Here the CDR3 DNA reads TGTGCCCGGAATATGGGGGGTAATCAGCCCCAGCATTTT. It codes for CARNMGGNQPQHF.

The rearrangement uses TRBV6-6 and TRBJ2-7; TRBD2 aligns across 7 bases. Germline values: CDR1 MNHNY, CDR2 SVGAGI (reference sequence). The trim removed 2 bases at V and 5 bases at J, leaving 6 bases unmatched. CDR3 length equals 14 residues. Written as DNA, the CDR3 is TGTGCCAGCAGTTACGGGAGGGCCCGTGACGAGCAGTACTTC. It is translated as CASSYGRARDEQYF.

There are many counts of this clone. Other DNA sequences of this sample code for an identical CDR3. J is TRBJ1-4 and V is TRBV7-9; possible D gene TRBD1, 6 bases. Trimming cost V 5 bases and J 2 bases, with 12 bases left between them. CDR3 length equals 15 residues. Germline values: CDR1 SEHNR, CDR2 FQNEAQ (reference sequence). CDR3: CASSPTGFTNEKLFF. CDR3 in DNA: TGTGCCAGCAGCCCCACAGGGTTCACTAATGAAAAACTGTTTTTT.

About this clone itself: A read error likely explains this, since a far larger clone differs by one base. This same CDR3 is encoded by further DNA sequences in the sample. The chain couples TRBV28 to TRBJ1-2, with D unresolved. The CDR3 spans 12 residues. CDR1 is MDHEN, CDR2 SYDVKM, per germline. The CDR3 nucleotides are TGTGCCAGCAGTTTAGTCGGGTATGGCTACACCTTT. Protein product: CASSLVGYGYTF.

The CDR3 is CASSFGGNLPGLEQYF. The DNA for the CDR3 is TGTGCCAGCAGTTTTGGCGGGAACCTTCCGGGCCTCGAGCAGTACTTC. This rearrangement joins TRBV27 to TRBJ2-7; the D gene is possibly TRBD2 (6 bases). Germline CDR1 and CDR2: MNHEY and SMNVEV (reference sequence). Trimming shortened V by 3 bases and J by 6 bases, and 21 bases separated the two germline ends. This CDR3 has 16 residues.

The chain employs TRBV7-9 and TRBJ2-1; 13 nucleotides line up with TRBD2. Trimming cost V 4 bases and J 5 bases; bases outside gene matches: 11. Per germline, CDR1 SEHNR and CDR2 FQNEAQ (reference sequence). This CDR3 comprises 18 residues. The CDR3 spells CASSSRTSGSNLHNEQFF. The CDR3 nucleotides are TGTGCCAGCAGCTCCCGGACTAGCGGGAGCAACCTACACAATGAGCAGTTCTTC.

In this sample, this clone turned up a few times. This chain connects TRBV19 to TRBJ2-2, with TRBD2 identical over 9 bases. The CDR3 is made up of 19 amino acids. CDR1 LNHDA and CDR2 SQIVND come from the germline V gene (reference sequence). Unmatched junction bases numbered 8, after V lost 0 bases and J lost 0 bases. In nucleotides, the CDR3 is TGTGCCAGTAGTATAGAGCGGCCTAGCGGGACAACGAACACCGGGGAGCTGTTTTTT. Its protein is CASSIERPSGTTNTGELFF.